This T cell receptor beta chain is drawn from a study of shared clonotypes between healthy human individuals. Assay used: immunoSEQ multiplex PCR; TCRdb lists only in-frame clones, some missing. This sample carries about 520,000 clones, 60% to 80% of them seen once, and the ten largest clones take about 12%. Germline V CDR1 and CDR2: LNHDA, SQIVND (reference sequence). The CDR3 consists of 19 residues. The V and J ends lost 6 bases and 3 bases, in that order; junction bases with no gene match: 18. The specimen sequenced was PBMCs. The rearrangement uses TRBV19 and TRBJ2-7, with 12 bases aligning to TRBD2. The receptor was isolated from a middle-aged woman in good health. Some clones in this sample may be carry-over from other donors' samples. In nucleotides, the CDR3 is TGTGCCAGTAGCCGCTACGGGCTAGCGGGAGGGTCCTCCGACTACGAGCAGTACTTC. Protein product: CASSRYGLAGGSSDYEQYF.